This passage covers 29 T cell receptor beta chains from one sample sequenced in a study of post-analysis software for immune sequencing data (dated by TCRdb to the mid-2010s). The library was made by PCR. Instrument used: Illumina HiSeq 2500. To reduce PCR and sequencing biases, unique molecular identifiers were built into the TCR beta cDNA libraries. The public reads were run again by TCRdb, first through fastp at Q25 and then through MiXCR, and only productive beta chains were kept. Each entry merges the rows of one CDR3 protein and shows their most common DNA and genes. A total of some 370,000 distinct CDR3 sequences appear in this sample, 30% to 45% of them only once. Of the sample, 13% is held by the ten largest clones. General findings and caveats noted by the study authors: A few TRBV segments, including TRBV5-6, TRBV5-1 and TRBV20-1, were significantly more frequent in patients than controls.

These receptors' antigens are unknown. The sequencing input was blood. The receptors come from a girl aged 10-17 years with multiple sclerosis.

In its sample, this clonotype was seen a few times. The chain recombines TRBV9 with TRBJ1-6; no clear D. Per the germline V gene, CDR1 is SGDLS and CDR2 is YYNGEE. V was pared by 0 bases and J by 4 bases, with 8 bases between. The CDR3 runs 15 residues. DNA for the CDR3: TGTGCCAGCAGCGTAGAAGGGCAGTATAATTCACCCCTCCACTTT. Its protein is CASSVEGQYNSPLHF. Full variable domain (remainder filled in from reference TRBV9 and TRBJ1-6): DSGVTQTPKHLITATGQRVTLRCSPRSGDLSVYWYQQSLDQGLQFLIQYYNGEERAKGNILERFSAQQFPDLHSELNLSSLELGDSALYFCASSVEGQYNSPLHFGNGTRLTVT.

The chain recombines TRBV6-2 or TRBV6-3 with TRBJ2-3, with TRBD2 matching 9 bases. Trimming at V came to 5 bases and at J to 7 bases, leaving 7 bases not matched to a gene. Germline CDR1 reads MNHEY; CDR2 reads SVGEGT. The CDR3 covers 14 residues. The CDR3 reads CASSKPGLANTQYF. CDR3 nucleotide sequence: TGTGCCAGCAGTAAACCGGGACTAGCTAATACGCAGTATTTT.

The chain couples TRBV3-1 to TRBJ2-5; D possibly corresponds to TRBD2 (5 bases). This CDR3 is 13 amino acids long. Trimming stripped 0 bases from V and 11 bases from J, with 13 bases between. The germline V gene encodes CDR1 LGHDT and CDR2 YNNKEL (reference sequence). The CDR3: CASSQDQSREQYF. CDR3 DNA sequence: TGTGCCAGCAGCCAAGATCAATCGAGGGAACAGTACTTC.

This chain links TRBV12-3 or TRBV12-4 with TRBJ2-2; D possibly corresponds to TRBD1 (6 bases). Trimming removed 6 bases from V and 2 bases from J, with 13 bases in between. The length of the CDR3 is 15 residues. The CDR3 is CASRNRDTNTGELFF. The DNA of the CDR3 is TGTGCCAGCAGAAACCGGGACACTAACACCGGGGAGCTGTTTTTT.

This clonotype was picked up a small number of times. The chain employs TRBV7-2 and TRBJ2-5; tentative D call: TRBD2 (6 bases). There are 17 residues in the CDR3. Germline CDR1 SGHTA, CDR2 FQGNSA. Trimming stripped 5 bases from V and 4 bases from J, with 23 bases between. This CDR3 reads CASSPTPGEAPRETQYF. The CDR3 DNA reads TGTGCCAGCAGCCCTACCCCGGGAGAGGCCCCCCGAGAGACCCAGTACTTC.

This clonotype was recorded a few times. The V gene is TRBV6-5, the J gene TRBJ2-5; TRBD2 agrees at 8 bases. Germline V gene lookup returns CDR1 MNHEY and CDR2 SVGAGI. The CDR3 sequence is 14 residues long. Losses at the gene ends were 4 bases for V and 1 base for J; bases not matched to a gene: 2. This CDR3 reads CASSSGGFQETQYF. For the CDR3, the DNA is TGTGCCAGCAGTTCGGGGGGGTTCCAAGAGACCCAGTACTTC.

This chain uses TRBV12-3 or TRBV12-4 with TRBJ2-7; D may be TRBD1 (6 bases). Trimming removed 5 bases at V and 3 bases at J, with 14 bases between. The CDR3 length is 14 residues. The CDR3 DNA is TGTGCCAGCAGTCTGGACAGAGAATACTACGAGCAGTACTTC. Translation: CASSLDREYYEQYF.

The chain combines TRBV10-3 with TRBJ1-1, with TRBD1 matching 7 bases. Germline-derived CDR1 and CDR2 are ENHRY and SYGVKD. This CDR3 has 11 residues. J was trimmed by 11 bases and V by 4 bases; bases with no gene match: 4. The CDR3 DNA is TGTGCCATCAGTGGGGGACAGTCGGCTTTCTTT. Protein product: CAISGGQSAFF.

This clonotype has more than one count but fewer than ten. As DNA, the CDR3 is TGTGCCAGCAGCCCACAGCAGGGGAAAGAGACCCAGTACTTC. Protein sequence: CASSPQQGKETQYF. This chain connects TRBV7-2 to TRBJ2-5; D is possibly TRBD1 (6 bases). From germline, CDR1 is SGHTA and CDR2 FQGNSA. Trimming removed 5 bases from V and 3 bases from J, with 13 bases in between. The length of the CDR3 is 14 residues.

For the CDR3, the DNA is TGCGCCAGCAGCCAAGAGAAACTAGCGGGGGGCGAGAGCTCCTACAATGAGCAGTTCTTC. It yields the protein CASSQEKLAGGESSYNEQFF. This chain joins TRBV4-1 and TRBJ2-1; 12 nucleotides agree with TRBD2. CDR1 and CDR2 (germline): MGHRA, YSYEKL. Trimming at V came to 0 bases and at J to 0 bases, leaving 9 bases not matched to a gene. The CDR3 runs to 20 residues.

V and J are TRBV6-5 and TRBJ1-1; possibly TRBD1 for D (5 bases). V lost 0 bases and J 0 bases, leaving 11 bases between the germline ends. Germline CDR1 reads MNHEY; CDR2 reads SVGAGI. The CDR3 length is 16 residues. The CDR3 region has the DNA TGTGCCAGCAGTTACTCCCAGGGCCGGTTGAACACTGAAGCTTTCTTT. This gives the protein CASSYSQGRLNTEAFF.

The sample holds many counts of this clonotype. This chain uses TRBV11-2 with TRBJ1-6, with 7 nucleotides matching TRBD1. Looked up from germline, CDR1 is SGHAT and CDR2 is FQNNGV. Trimming at V came to 11 bases and at J to 6 bases, leaving 10 bases not matched to a gene. The CDR3 has 14 amino acids. The CDR3 protein is CAAQGQGVNSPLHF. The DNA for the CDR3 is TGTGCCGCTCAGGGGCAGGGGGTTAATTCACCCCTCCACTTT.

This chain links TRBV6-6 with TRBJ2-7, with D unresolved. V lost 7 bases to trimming and J lost 0 bases, with 10 bases between them. This CDR3 region has 13 residues. Germline V lookup: CDR1 MNHNY, CDR2 SVGAGI (reference sequence). The CDR3 DNA reads TGTGCCAGCATAGGTTCCAGCTCCTACGAGCAGTACTTC. It codes for CASIGSSSYEQYF.

The CDR3 nucleotides read TGTGCCAGCAGTTCTATCTTTAGCTCCTACAATGAGCAGTTCTTC. Protein product: CASSSIFSSYNEQFF. The rearrangement joins TRBV7-9 to TRBJ2-1; D is undetermined. Trimming took off 6 bases at V and 0 bases at J, with 12 bases between the two ends. The CDR3 loop spans 15 amino acids. The germline V gene has CDR1 SEHNR and CDR2 FQNEAQ (reference sequence).

This clonotype was recorded a few times. The rearrangement uses TRBV29-1 and TRBJ2-7; the match to TRBD1 covers 8 bases. V gave up 7 bases and J gave up 12 bases; unmatched junction bases: 23. CDR3 length equals 15 residues. Germline assignment: CDR1 SQVTM and CDR2 ANQGSEA. The CDR3 DNA reads as TGCAGCGGCATGTCCGGGACAGGTCGGCAAGAGACCCGGTACTTC. Amino acids: CSGMSGTGRQETRYF.

This chain uses TRBV13 with TRBJ1-5; unclear D gene. Trimming removed 2 bases at V and 4 bases at J, with 12 bases between. The CDR3 length is 15 residues. The germline CDR1 and CDR2 sequences are PRHDT and FYEKMQ (reference sequence). Here the CDR3 reads CASSLNGSRNQPQHF. The CDR3 nucleotides are TGTGCCAGCAGCTTAAATGGGAGTAGGAATCAGCCCCAGCATTTT.

Details on this clonotype: This may be a read error: a much more frequent sequence differs by one nucleotide. This chain connects TRBV7-8 to TRBJ2-4; possible D gene TRBD2, 6 bases. This CDR3 is 14 amino acids long. CDR1 and CDR2 from the germline V gene are SGHVS and FQNEAQ. V was shortened by 3 bases and J by 13 bases, with 19 bases between the two germline ends. The CDR3, as DNA: TGTGCCAGCAGCTTGGAGGGGCGAGCCTACGTGCAGTACTTC. Translated, it gives CASSLEGRAYVQYF.

The table lists this clonotype with a few counts. The rearrangement uses TRBV12-3 or TRBV12-4 and TRBJ2-1; 9 bases match TRBD2. V was clipped by 1 base and J by 4 bases; unmatched bases: 2. This CDR3 contains 15 residues. CDR3 bases: TGTGCCAGCAGTTTAGGGGGACTAGCTTACAATGAGCAGTTCTTC. It specifies CASSLGGLAYNEQFF.

The sample holds many counts of this clonotype. The chain couples TRBV12-3 or TRBV12-4 to TRBJ1-5; D is possibly TRBD1 (6 bases). Trimming cost V 4 bases and J 0 bases, with 10 bases left between them. This CDR3 is 15 amino acids long. The CDR3 protein is CASSSQGHSNQPQHF. The CDR3 coding sequence is TGTGCCAGCAGTTCGCAGGGACATAGCAATCAGCCCCAGCATTTT.

V usage is TRBV2 and J usage is TRBJ1-2; possibly TRBD1 for D (6 bases). Trimming cost V 6 bases and J 6 bases, with 8 bases left between them. The CDR3 has 11 amino acids. Germline V gene lookup returns CDR1 SNHLY and CDR2 FYNNEI. The CDR3 nucleotides are TGTGCCAGCAGAACAGGGAATGGCTACACCTTC. It encodes CASRTGNGYTF.

The chain is built from TRBV29-1 and TRBJ2-5, with 8 bases lining up with TRBD1. V lost 1 base to trimming and J lost 4 bases; unmatched junction nucleotides: 5. The CDR3 has 14 amino acids. Germline V gene data show CDR1 as SQVTM and CDR2 as ANQGSEA. The chain's CDR3 is CSVEGRGQGETQYF. The CDR3, as DNA: TGCAGCGTTGAAGGCAGGGGGCAGGGAGAGACCCAGTACTTC.

This clonotype was seen ten or more times. V gene TRBV7-3 combines with J gene TRBJ2-5; no clear D gene. This CDR3 is 16 amino acids long. V dropped 0 bases and J dropped 13 bases, with 24 bases sitting between them. Germline V gives CDR1 SGHTA, CDR2 FQGTGA. Here the CDR3 reads CASSLTHGWRTPRRYF. In DNA form, the CDR3 reads TGTGCCAGCAGCTTAACCCATGGGTGGAGAACGCCCAGGCGGTACTTC.

The V and J genes are TRBV2 and TRBJ2-5; D remains ambiguous. The CDR3 length is 11 residues. The V gene lost 5 bases and the J gene lost 5 bases, with 6 bases spanning the gap. Germline V lookup: CDR1 SNHLY, CDR2 FYNNEI. Written as DNA, the CDR3 is TGTGCCAGCAGTAAAGGGGAGACCCAGTACTTC. Translation gives CASSKGETQYF. The whole variable domain, remainder taken from reference TRBV2 and TRBJ2-5, is EPEVTQTPSHQVTQMGQEVILRCVPISNHLYFYWYRQILGQKVEFLVSFYNNEISEKSEIFDDQFSVERPDGSNFTLKIRSTKLEDSAMYFCASSKGETQYFGPGTRLLVL.

The chain couples TRBV10-2 to TRBJ1-3, with D possibly being TRBD1 (5 bases). The CDR3 is made up of 15 amino acids. Germline-derived CDR1 and CDR2 are WSHSY and SAAADI. Trimming left V 0 bases short and J 4 bases short, with 10 bases between. CDR3 in DNA: TGCGCCAGCAGTGAGTCGTCCGGACAAGGAAACACCATATATTTT. It codes for CASSESSGQGNTIYF.

V gene TRBV28 combines with J gene TRBJ1-5; weak D call: TRBD1 (6 bases). V lost 3 bases, J lost 7 bases, and 10 bases lay in between. Germline assignment: CDR1 MDHEN and CDR2 SYDVKM. CDR3 length: 13 amino acids. In DNA, the CDR3 is TGTGCCAGCAGTTTGGTACAGGGACAGCCCCAGCATTTT. Its translation is CASSLVQGQPQHF.

The table lists this clonotype with a few counts. The rearrangement uses TRBV4-1 and TRBJ2-5, with 14 nucleotides matching TRBD2. The germline V gene encodes CDR1 MGHRA and CDR2 YSYEKL. Trimming at V came to 2 bases and at J to 1 base, leaving 12 bases not matched to a gene. This CDR3 spans 20 amino acids. The chain's CDR3 is CASSQLESGLAGGLQETQYF. The CDR3 DNA follows: TGCGCCAGCAGCCAACTAGAGTCCGGACTAGCGGGGGGCCTCCAAGAGACCCAGTACTTC.

The rearrangement joins TRBV13 to TRBJ1-1; D is perhaps TRBD1 (5 bases). The CDR3 contains 13 residues. CDR1 and CDR2 from the germline V gene are PRHDT and FYEKMQ (reference sequence). Trimming removed 1 base at V and 7 bases at J, with 10 bases between. The CDR3 bases are TGTGCCAGCAGCTTAGTCAAGGGGAATGAAGCTTTCTTT. This sequence encodes CASSLVKGNEAFF.

This clonotype showed up many times. The chain employs TRBV20-1 and TRBJ1-6; D unresolved. V was clipped by 0 bases and J by 7 bases, with 16 bases between them. The CDR3 has 16 residues. The germline V gene has CDR1 DFQATT and CDR2 SNEGSKA (reference sequence). The CDR3 protein is CSARDVLGAGNSPLHF. Written as DNA, the CDR3 is TGCAGTGCTAGAGATGTTTTGGGCGCTGGAAATTCACCCCTCCACTTT.

The chain couples TRBV6-6 to TRBJ1-2; D is perhaps TRBD1 (5 bases). The CDR3 covers 15 residues. Germline assignment: CDR1 MNHNY and CDR2 SVGAGI (reference sequence). The V end was cut by 2 bases, the J end by 4 bases, with 14 bases between. In DNA form, the CDR3 reads TGTGCCAGCAGTTACACGGAGGGGAAGATCTATGGCTACACCTTC. Protein: CASSYTEGKIYGYTF.